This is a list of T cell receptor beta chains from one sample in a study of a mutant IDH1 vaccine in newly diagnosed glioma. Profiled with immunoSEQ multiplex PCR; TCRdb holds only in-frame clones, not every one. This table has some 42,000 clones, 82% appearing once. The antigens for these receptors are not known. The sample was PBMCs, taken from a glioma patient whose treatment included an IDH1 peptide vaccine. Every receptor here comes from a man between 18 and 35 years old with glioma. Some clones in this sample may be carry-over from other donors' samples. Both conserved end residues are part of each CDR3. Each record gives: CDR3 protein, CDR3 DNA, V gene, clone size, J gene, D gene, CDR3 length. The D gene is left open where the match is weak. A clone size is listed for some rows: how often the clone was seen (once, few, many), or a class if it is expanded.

CDR3 protein: CAWTPMTGVGGYTF; CDR3 DNA: TGTGCCTGGACCCCTATGACAGGGGTGGGCGGCTACACCTTC; V gene: TRBV30; clone size: NA; J gene: TRBJ1-2; D gene: TRBD1; CDR3 length: 14
CDR3 protein: CASSYPSGRPGSYEQYF; CDR3 DNA: TGCGCCAGCAGCTACCCCTCAGGACGGCCAGGGTCCTACGAGCAGTACTTC; V gene: TRBV5-1; clone size: NA; J gene: TRBJ2-7; D gene: NA; CDR3 length: 17
CDR3 protein: CASSVEGTVGEQYF; CDR3 DNA: TGTGCCAGCAGCGTAGAGGGGACAGTAGGGGAGCAGTACTTC; V gene: TRBV9; clone size: NA; J gene: TRBJ2-7; D gene: TRBD1; CDR3 length: 14
CDR3 protein: CAWSRRDNTFSYEQYF; CDR3 DNA: TGTGCCTGGAGTAGAAGGGACAATACATTTTCCTACGAGCAGTACTTC; V gene: TRBV30; clone size: NA; J gene: TRBJ2-7; D gene: NA; CDR3 length: 16
CDR3 protein: CASSQDGRGNQPQHF; CDR3 DNA: TGCGCCAGCAGCCAAGATGGAAGGGGCAATCAGCCCCAGCATTTT; V gene: TRBV4-3; clone size: NA; J gene: TRBJ1-5; D gene: NA; CDR3 length: 15
CDR3 protein: CASSYGAEAFF; CDR3 DNA: TGTGCCAGCAGCTACGGCGCTGAAGCTTTCTTT; V gene: TRBV7-9; clone size: once; J gene: TRBJ1-1; D gene: NA; CDR3 length: 11
CDR3 protein: CASSLYGEEETQYF; CDR3 DNA: TGTGCCAGCAGCTTATACGGGGAGGAAGAGACCCAGTACTTC; V gene: TRBV5-6; clone size: NA; J gene: TRBJ2-5; D gene: NA; CDR3 length: 14
CDR3 protein: CSVGTGSWGISANTEAFF; CDR3 DNA: TGCAGCGTCGGGACAGGTAGTTGGGGGATCTCGGCGAACACTGAAGCTTTCTTT; V gene: TRBV29-1; clone size: NA; J gene: TRBJ1-1; D gene: TRBD1; CDR3 length: 18
CDR3 protein: CASSRQGAGYGYTF; CDR3 DNA: TGTGCCAGCAGTCGACAGGGGGCAGGCTATGGCTACACCTTC; V gene: TRBV6-5; clone size: few; J gene: TRBJ1-2; D gene: TRBD1; CDR3 length: 14
CDR3 protein: CAWTRTGDNSPLHF; CDR3 DNA: TGTGCCTGGACTCGCACAGGGGATAATTCACCCCTCCACTTT; V gene: TRBV30; clone size: NA; J gene: TRBJ1-6; D gene: TRBD1; CDR3 length: 14
CDR3 protein: CASRPDRANTEAFF; CDR3 DNA: TGTGCCAGCAGACCGGACAGGGCGAACACTGAAGCTTTCTTT; V gene: TRBV2; clone size: NA; J gene: TRBJ1-1; D gene: TRBD1; CDR3 length: 14
CDR3 protein: CAWSVRFPLLREQFF; CDR3 DNA: TGTGCCTGGAGTGTACGGTTCCCCCTCCTCCGTGAGCAGTTCTTC; V gene: TRBV30; clone size: NA; J gene: TRBJ2-1; D gene: NA; CDR3 length: 15
CDR3 protein: CASSTPLIGLGGNQPQHF; CDR3 DNA: TGTGCCAGCAGTACTCCGTTAATTGGTCTGGGGGGCAATCAGCCCCAGCATTTT; V gene: TRBV28; clone size: NA; J gene: TRBJ1-5; D gene: NA; CDR3 length: 18
CDR3 protein: CASSFTGATNEKLFF; CDR3 DNA: TGTGCCAGCAGTTTCACGGGTGCAACTAATGAAAAACTGTTTTTT; V gene: TRBV9; clone size: once; J gene: TRBJ1-4; D gene: NA; CDR3 length: 15
CDR3 protein: CGSGVSGANVLTF; CDR3 DNA: TGTGGCAGCGGGGTGTCTGGGGCCAACGTCCTGACTTTC; V gene: TRBV7-7; clone size: NA; J gene: TRBJ2-6; D gene: TRBD2; CDR3 length: 13
CDR3 protein: CASSFTGNTEAFF; CDR3 DNA: TGCGCCAGCAGCTTCACAGGGAACACTGAAGCTTTCTTT; V gene: TRBV4-3; clone size: few; J gene: TRBJ1-1; D gene: NA; CDR3 length: 13
CDR3 protein: CASSLVHRSNYGYTF; CDR3 DNA: TGTGCCAGCAGCTTGGTACATCGGTCGAACTATGGCTACACCTTC; V gene: TRBV5-6; clone size: NA; J gene: TRBJ1-2; D gene: NA; CDR3 length: 15
CDR3 protein: CAIGGRDTDTQYF; CDR3 DNA: TGTGCCATCGGGGGGCGGGACACAGATACGCAGTATTTT; V gene: TRBV10-3; clone size: NA; J gene: TRBJ2-3; D gene: NA; CDR3 length: 13
CDR3 protein: CASSHLSGSYEQYF; CDR3 DNA: TGTGCCAGCAGCCATCTATCGGGCTCCTACGAGCAGTACTTC; V gene: TRBV14; clone size: NA; J gene: TRBJ2-7; D gene: NA; CDR3 length: 14
CDR3 protein: CASIPQGFADTQYF; CDR3 DNA: TGTGCCAGCATACCGCAGGGTTTTGCAGATACGCAGTATTTT; V gene: TRBV18; clone size: NA; J gene: TRBJ2-3; D gene: NA; CDR3 length: 14
CDR3 protein: CASRNVDRVNYGYTF; CDR3 DNA: TGTGCCAGCAGGAACGTAGACAGGGTGAACTATGGCTACACCTTC; V gene: TRBV5-6; clone size: few; J gene: TRBJ1-2; D gene: TRBD1; CDR3 length: 15
CDR3 protein: CASSLTPVLQYF; CDR3 DNA: TGTGCCAGCAGCTTAACCCCGGTGTTGCAGTACTTC; V gene: TRBV7-2; clone size: NA; J gene: TRBJ2-7; D gene: NA; CDR3 length: 12